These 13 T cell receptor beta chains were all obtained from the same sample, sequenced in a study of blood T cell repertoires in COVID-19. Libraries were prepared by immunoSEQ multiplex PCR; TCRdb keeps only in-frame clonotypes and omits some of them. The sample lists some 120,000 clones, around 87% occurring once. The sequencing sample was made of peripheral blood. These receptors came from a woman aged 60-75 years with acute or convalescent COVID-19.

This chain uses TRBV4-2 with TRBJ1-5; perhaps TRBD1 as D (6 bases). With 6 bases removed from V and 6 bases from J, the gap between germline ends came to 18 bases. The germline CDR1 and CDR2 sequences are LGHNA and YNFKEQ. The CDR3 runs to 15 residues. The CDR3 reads CASSPHSDSSQPQHF. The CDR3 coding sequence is TGTGCCAGCAGTCCTCACTCGGACAGTTCTCAGCCCCAGCATTTT.

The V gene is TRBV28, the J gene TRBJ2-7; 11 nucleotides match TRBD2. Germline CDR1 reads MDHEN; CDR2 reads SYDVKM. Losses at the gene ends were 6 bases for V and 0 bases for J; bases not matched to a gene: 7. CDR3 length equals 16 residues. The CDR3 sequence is CASSPRLAGSSYEQYV. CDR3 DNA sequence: TGTGCCAGCAGCCCTCGACTAGCGGGGAGCTCCTACGAGCAGTACGTC.

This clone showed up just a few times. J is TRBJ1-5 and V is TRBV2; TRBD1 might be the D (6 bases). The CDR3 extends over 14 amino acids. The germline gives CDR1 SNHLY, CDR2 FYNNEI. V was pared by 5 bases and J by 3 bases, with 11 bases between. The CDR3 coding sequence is TGTGCCAGCAGTACTAGGACAGTCAATCAGCCCCAGCATTTT. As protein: CASSTRTVNQPQHF.

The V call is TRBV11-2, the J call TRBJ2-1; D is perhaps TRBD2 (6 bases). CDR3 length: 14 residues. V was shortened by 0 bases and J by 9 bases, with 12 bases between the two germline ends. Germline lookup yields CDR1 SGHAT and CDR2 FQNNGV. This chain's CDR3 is CASSLERLGGEQFF. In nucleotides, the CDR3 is TGTGCCAGCAGCTTAGAGCGACTAGGTGGTGAGCAGTTCTTC.

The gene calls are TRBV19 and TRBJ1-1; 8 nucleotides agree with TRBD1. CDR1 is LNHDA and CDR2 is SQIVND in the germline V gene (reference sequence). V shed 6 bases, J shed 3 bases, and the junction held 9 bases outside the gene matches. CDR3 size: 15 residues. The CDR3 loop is CASSGQGTGYTEAFF. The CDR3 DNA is TGTGCCAGTAGCGGACAGGGAACAGGGTACACTGAAGCTTTCTTT.

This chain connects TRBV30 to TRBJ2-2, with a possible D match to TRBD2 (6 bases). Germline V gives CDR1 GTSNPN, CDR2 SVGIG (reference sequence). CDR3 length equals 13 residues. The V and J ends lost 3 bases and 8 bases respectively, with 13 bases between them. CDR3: CAWSSAGGGELFF. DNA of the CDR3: TGTGCCTGGAGCTCCGCCGGAGGGGGGGAGCTGTTTTTT.

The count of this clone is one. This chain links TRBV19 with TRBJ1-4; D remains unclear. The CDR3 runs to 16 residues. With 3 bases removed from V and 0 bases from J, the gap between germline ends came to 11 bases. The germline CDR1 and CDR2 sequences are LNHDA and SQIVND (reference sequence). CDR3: CASSIRKRATNEKLFF. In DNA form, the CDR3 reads TGTGCCAGTAGTATCCGAAAAAGAGCAACTAATGAAAAACTGTTTTTT. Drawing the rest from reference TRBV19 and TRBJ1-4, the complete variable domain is DGGITQSPKYLFRKEGQNVTLSCEQNLNHDAMYWYRQDPGQGLRLIYYSQIVNDFQKGDIAEGYSVSREKKESFPLTVTSAQKNPTAFYLCASSIRKRATNEKLFFGSGTQLSVL.

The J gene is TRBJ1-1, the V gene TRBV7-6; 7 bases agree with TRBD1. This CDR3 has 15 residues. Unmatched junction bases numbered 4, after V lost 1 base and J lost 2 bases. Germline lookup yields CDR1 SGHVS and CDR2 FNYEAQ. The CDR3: CASSLGGTANTEAFF. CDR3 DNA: TGTGCCAGCAGCTTAGGAGGGACAGCCAACACTGAAGCTTTCTTT. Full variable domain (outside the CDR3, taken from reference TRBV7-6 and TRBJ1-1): GAGVSQSPRYKVTKRGQDVALRCDPISGHVSLYWYRQALGQGPEFLTYFNYEAQQDKSGLPNDRFSAERPEGSISTLTIQRTEQRDSAMYRCASSLGGTANTEAFFGQGTRLTVV.

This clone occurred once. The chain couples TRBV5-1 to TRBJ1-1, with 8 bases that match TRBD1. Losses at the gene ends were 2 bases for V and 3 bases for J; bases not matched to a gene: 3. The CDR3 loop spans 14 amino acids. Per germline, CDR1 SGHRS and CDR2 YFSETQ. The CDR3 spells CASSLQGEYTEAFF. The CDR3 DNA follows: TGCGCCAGCAGCTTACAGGGGGAATACACTGAAGCTTTCTTT.

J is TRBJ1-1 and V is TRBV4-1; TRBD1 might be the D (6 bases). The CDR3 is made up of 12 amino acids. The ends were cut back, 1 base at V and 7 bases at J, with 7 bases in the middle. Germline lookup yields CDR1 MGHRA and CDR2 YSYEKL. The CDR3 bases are TGCGCCAGCAGCCAAGTACAGGGTGAAGCTTTCTTT. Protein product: CASSQVQGEAFF.

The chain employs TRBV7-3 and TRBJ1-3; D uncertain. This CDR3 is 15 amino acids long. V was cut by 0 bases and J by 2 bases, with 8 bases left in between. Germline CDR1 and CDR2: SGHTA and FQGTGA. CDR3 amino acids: CASSLTPGAGNTIYF. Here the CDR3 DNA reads TGTGCCAGCAGCTTAACCCCCGGGGCTGGAAACACCATATATTTT.

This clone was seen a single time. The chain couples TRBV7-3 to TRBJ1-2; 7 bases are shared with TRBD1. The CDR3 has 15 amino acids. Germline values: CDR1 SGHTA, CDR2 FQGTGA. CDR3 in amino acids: CANSPGTENNYGYTF. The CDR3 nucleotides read TGTGCAAACAGCCCCGGGACAGAAAACAACTATGGCTACACCTTC.

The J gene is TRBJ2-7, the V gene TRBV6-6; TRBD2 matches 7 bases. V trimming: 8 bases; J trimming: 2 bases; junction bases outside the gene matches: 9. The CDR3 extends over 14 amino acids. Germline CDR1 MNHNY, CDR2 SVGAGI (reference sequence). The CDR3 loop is CASSATGLTYEQYF. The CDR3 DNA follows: TGTGCCAGCTCAGCAACGGGACTAACCTACGAGCAGTACTTC.